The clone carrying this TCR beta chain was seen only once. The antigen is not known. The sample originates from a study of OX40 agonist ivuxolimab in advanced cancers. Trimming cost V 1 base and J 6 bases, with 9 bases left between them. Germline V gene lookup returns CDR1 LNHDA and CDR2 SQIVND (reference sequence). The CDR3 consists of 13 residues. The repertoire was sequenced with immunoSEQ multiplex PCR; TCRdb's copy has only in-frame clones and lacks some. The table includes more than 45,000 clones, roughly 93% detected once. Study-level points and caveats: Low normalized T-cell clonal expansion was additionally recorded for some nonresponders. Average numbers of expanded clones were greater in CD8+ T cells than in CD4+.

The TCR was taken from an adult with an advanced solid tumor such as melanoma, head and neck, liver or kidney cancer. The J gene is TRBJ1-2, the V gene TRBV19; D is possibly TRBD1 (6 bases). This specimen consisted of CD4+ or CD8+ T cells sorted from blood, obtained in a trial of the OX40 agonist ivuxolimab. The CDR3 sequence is CASSIVGDNGYTF. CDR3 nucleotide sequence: TGTGCCAGTAGTATAGTGGGGGACAATGGCTACACCTTC.